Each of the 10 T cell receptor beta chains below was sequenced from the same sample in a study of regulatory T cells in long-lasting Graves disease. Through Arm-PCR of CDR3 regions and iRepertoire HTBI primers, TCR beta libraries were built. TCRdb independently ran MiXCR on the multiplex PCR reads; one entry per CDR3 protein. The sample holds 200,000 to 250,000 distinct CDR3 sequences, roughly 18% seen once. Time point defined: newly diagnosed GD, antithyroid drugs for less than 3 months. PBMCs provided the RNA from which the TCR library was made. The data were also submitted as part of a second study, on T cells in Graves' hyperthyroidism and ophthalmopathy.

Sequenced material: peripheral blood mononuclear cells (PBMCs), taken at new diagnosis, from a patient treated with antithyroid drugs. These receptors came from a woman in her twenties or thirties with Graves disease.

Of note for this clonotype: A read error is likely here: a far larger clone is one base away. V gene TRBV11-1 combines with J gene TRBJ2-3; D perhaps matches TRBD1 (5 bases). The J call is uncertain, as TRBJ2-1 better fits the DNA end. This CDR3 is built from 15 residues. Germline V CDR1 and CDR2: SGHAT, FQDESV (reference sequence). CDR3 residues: CAGSLARGPLNEQFF. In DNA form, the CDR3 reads TGTGCCGGCAGCTTAGCTAGGGGCCCTCTAAATGAGCAGTTCTTC.

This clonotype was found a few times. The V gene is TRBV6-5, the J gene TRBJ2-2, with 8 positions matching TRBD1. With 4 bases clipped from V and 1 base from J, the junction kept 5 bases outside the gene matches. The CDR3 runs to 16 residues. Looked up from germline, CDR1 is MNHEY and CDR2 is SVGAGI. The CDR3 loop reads CASSSRTGLNTGELFF. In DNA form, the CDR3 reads TGTGCCAGCAGTTCCCGGACAGGGCTGAACACCGGGGAGCTGTTTTTT.

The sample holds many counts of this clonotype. The DNA of the CDR3 is TGTGCCAGCAGTGACCAGGGGAGATACATTCAGTACTTC. This encodes CASSDQGRYIQYF. This rearrangement joins TRBV27 to TRBJ2-1; D may be TRBD1 (6 bases). Matching the DNA end better, TRBJ2-4 makes the J call doubtful. This CDR3 is built from 13 residues. The germline gives CDR1 MNHEY, CDR2 SMNVEV (reference sequence).

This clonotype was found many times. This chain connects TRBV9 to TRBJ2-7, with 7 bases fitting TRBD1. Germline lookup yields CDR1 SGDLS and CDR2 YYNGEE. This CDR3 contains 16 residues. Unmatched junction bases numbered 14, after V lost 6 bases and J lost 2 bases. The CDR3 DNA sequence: TGTGCCAGCACCATAACCGGATCGGGACAGACCTACGAGCAGTACTTC. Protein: CASTITGSGQTYEQYF. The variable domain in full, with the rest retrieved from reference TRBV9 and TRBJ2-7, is DSGVTQTPKHLITATGQRVTLRCSPRSGDLSVYWYQQSLDQGLQFLIQYYNGEERAKGNILERFSAQQFPDLHSELNLSSLELGDSALYFCASTITGSGQTYEQYFGPGTRLTVT.

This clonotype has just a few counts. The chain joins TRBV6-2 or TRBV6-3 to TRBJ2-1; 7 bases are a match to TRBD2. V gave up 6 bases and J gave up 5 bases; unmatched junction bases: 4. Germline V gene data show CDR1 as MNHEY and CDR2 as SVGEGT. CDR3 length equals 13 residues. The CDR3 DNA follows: TGTGCCAGCAGAGCAGCGGGGAACAATGAGCAGTTCTTC. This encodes CASRAAGNNEQFF.

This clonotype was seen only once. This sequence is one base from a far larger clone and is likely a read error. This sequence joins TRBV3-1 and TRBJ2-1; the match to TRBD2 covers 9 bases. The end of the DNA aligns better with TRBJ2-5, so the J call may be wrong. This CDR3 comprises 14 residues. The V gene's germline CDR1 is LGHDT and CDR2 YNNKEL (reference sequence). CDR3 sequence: CASSRGLARETQYF. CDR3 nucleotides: TGTGCCAGCAGCCGCGGACTAGCGAGGGAGACCCAGTACTTC.

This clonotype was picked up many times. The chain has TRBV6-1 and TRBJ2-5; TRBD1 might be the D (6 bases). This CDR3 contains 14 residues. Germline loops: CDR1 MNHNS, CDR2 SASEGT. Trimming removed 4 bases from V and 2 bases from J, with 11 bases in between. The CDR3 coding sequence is TGTGCCAGCAGTGTCGACAGGACACAAGAGACCCAGTACTTC. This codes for CASSVDRTQETQYF.

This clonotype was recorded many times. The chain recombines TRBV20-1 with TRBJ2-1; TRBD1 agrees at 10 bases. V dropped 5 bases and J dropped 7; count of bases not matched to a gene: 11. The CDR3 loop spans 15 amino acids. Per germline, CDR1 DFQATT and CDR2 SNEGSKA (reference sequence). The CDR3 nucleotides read TGCAGTGCTCCCCACCCGGGACAGGGGTGGAATGAGCAGTTCTTC. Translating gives CSAPHPGQGWNEQFF.

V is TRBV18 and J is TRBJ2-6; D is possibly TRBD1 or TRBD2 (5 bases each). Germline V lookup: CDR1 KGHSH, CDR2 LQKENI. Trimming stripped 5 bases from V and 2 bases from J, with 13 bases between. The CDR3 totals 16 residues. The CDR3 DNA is TGTGCCAGCTCAACCGGGCTGGGGGCTGGGGCCAACGTCCTGACTTTC. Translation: CASSTGLGAGANVLTF.

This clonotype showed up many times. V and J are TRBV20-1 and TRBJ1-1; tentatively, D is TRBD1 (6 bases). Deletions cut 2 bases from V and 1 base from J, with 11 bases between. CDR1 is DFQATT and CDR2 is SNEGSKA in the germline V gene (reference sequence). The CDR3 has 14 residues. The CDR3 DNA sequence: TGCAGTGCTAGATCCCCGACAGGGAACACTGAAGCTTTCTTT. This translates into CSARSPTGNTEAFF.